These 15 T cell receptor beta chains share one sample of origin, sequenced in a study of shared clonotypes between healthy human individuals. Method: immunoSEQ multiplex PCR; TCRdb's copy keeps in-frame clones and lacks some. Altogether over a million clones are present, approximately 98.5% being singletons, with the ten largest covering over 0.3%. Input material: naive CD4+ T cells sorted from blood. Documented subset: CD45RA+ positively selected. The receptors originated from a man aged 25 to 45 in good health.

A single count supports this clone. V and J are TRBV7-9 and TRBJ2-7; D perhaps matches TRBD2 (7 bases). V was trimmed by 5 bases and J by 0 bases, leaving 14 bases between them. Germline CDR1 SEHNR, CDR2 FQNEAQ (reference sequence). CDR3 length equals 15 residues. DNA for the CDR3: TGTGCCAGCAGCCGGGGGGCGGCTAGCTCCTACGAGCAGTACTTC. This sequence encodes CASSRGAASSYEQYF.

V usage is TRBV6-6 and J usage is TRBJ2-3, with D unresolved. The CDR3 contains 12 residues. The V and J ends lost 4 bases and 8 bases respectively, with 10 bases between them. CDR1 and CDR2 (germline): MNHNY, SVGAGI (reference sequence). CDR3 in amino acids: CASSSTVSTQYF. The CDR3 nucleotides read TGTGCCAGCAGTTCTACAGTTAGTACGCAGTATTTT.

The V call is TRBV10-3, the J call TRBJ2-7, with TRBD2 matching 15 bases. Looked up from germline, CDR1 is ENHRY and CDR2 is SYGVKD. This CDR3 is 17 amino acids long. V lost 10 bases and J lost 3; bases outside the gene matches: 13. The CDR3 DNA reads TGTGCCACCCGGTCGGGGACTAGCGGGAGGATGGGCTACGAGCAGTACTTC. It translates to CATRSGTSGRMGYEQYF.

The chain combines TRBV18 with TRBJ2-7; 8 positions agree with TRBD2. The CDR3 contains 16 residues. CDR1 and CDR2 from the germline V gene are KGHSH and LQKENI. Unmatched junction bases numbered 7, after V lost 3 bases and J lost 0 bases. The CDR3 DNA sequence: TGTGCCAGCTCACCCCTGGCTAGCGGGTACTCCTACGAGCAGTACTTC. Its protein is CASSPLASGYSYEQYF.

This sequence joins TRBV2 and TRBJ2-5; 7 bases map to TRBD2. From germline, CDR1 is SNHLY and CDR2 FYNNEI. The V gene end was trimmed by 5 bases and the J gene end by 5 bases; junction bases not matched to a gene: 8. The CDR3 has 14 residues. The CDR3 loop reads CASSPGTTRETQYF. The DNA for the CDR3 is TGTGCCAGCAGTCCCGGGACTACCCGGGAGACCCAGTACTTC.

In regard to this clone: The sample contains more than one DNA sequence encoding this CDR3. The V gene is TRBV5-1, the J gene TRBJ1-2; D possibly corresponds to TRBD1 (6 bases). Germline assignment: CDR1 SGHRS and CDR2 YFSETQ. The V end was cut by 3 bases, the J end by 1 base, with 7 bases between. The CDR3 runs 13 residues. Here the CDR3 DNA reads TGCGCCAGCAGCTCGGACAGTAACTATGGCTACACCTTC. It translates to CASSSDSNYGYTF.

This clone was detected once. The chain uses TRBV19 and TRBJ2-7, with 9 nucleotides matching TRBD1. Germline V gene sequence: CDR1 LNHDA, CDR2 SQIVND (reference sequence). The V segment lost 9 bases and the J segment 0 bases; nucleotides outside the gene matches: 3. The CDR3 totals 13 residues. In DNA form, the CDR3 reads TGTGCCAGCGGGGACAGGGTCTCCTACGAGCAGTACTTC. Amino acids: CASGDRVSYEQYF.

V is TRBV10-2 and J is TRBJ2-2; tentatively, D is TRBD2 (7 bases). The V gene's germline CDR1 is WSHSY and CDR2 SAAADI. The length of the CDR3 is 16 residues. The germline V and J ends were trimmed by 3 bases and 6 bases, with 17 bases remaining between them. The CDR3 DNA sequence: TGCGCCAGCAGTGACTTAAGGGGGGGTGGTTCCGGGGAGCTGTTTTTT. It translates to CASSDLRGGGSGELFF.

CDR3 DNA sequence: TGCGCCAGCAGCCAGAAGGGACAGGGTCGCACAGATACGCAGTATTTT. The encoded protein is CASSQKGQGRTDTQYF. J is TRBJ2-3 and V is TRBV4-3, with TRBD1 matching 9 bases. Per the germline V gene, CDR1 is LGHNA and CDR2 is YSLEER. The trim removed 3 bases at V and 1 base at J, leaving 5 bases unmatched. This CDR3 has 16 residues.

V is TRBV2 and J is TRBJ1-1; D is possibly TRBD1 (6 bases). The V gene's germline CDR1 is SNHLY and CDR2 FYNNEI. This CDR3 is built from 11 residues. Trimming took off 6 bases at V and 11 bases at J, with 13 bases between the two ends. The CDR3 sequence is CASSPGTPAFF. CDR3 bases: TGTGCCAGCAGCCCCGGGACACCGGCTTTCTTT.

In the case of this clone: This same CDR3 is encoded by further DNA sequences in the sample. This chain links TRBV9 with TRBJ2-7, with D possibly TRBD1 on 6 matching bases. Trimming took 4 bases from V and 2 from J, leaving 13 bases between them. Germline V gives CDR1 SGDLS, CDR2 YYNGEE. This CDR3 spans 14 amino acids. CDR3 amino acids: CASSPGTGTYEQYF. The CDR3 DNA reads TGTGCCAGCAGCCCGGGAACAGGGACCTACGAGCAGTACTTC. Together with reference TRBV9 and TRBJ2-7, the CDR3 gives the full variable domain: DSGVTQTPKHLITATGQRVTLRCSPRSGDLSVYWYQQSLDQGLQFLIQYYNGEERAKGNILERFSAQQFPDLHSELNLSSLELGDSALYFCASSPGTGTYEQYFGPGTRLTVT.

This chain uses TRBV7-9 with TRBJ2-7; D is perhaps TRBD2 (6 bases). V was pared by 2 bases and J by 0 bases, with 14 bases between. The germline V gene encodes CDR1 SEHNR and CDR2 FQNEAQ (reference sequence). CDR3 length: 16 amino acids. CDR3 nucleotides: TGTGCCAGCAGCTTAAATAGGGCGGGAAGCTCCTACGAGCAGTACTTC. Translated: CASSLNRAGSSYEQYF.

The chain has TRBV28 and TRBJ2-1; D is tentatively TRBD1 or TRBD2 (6 bases each). CDR3 length: 13 amino acids. Germline V gene lookup returns CDR1 MDHEN and CDR2 SYDVKM. Trimming removed 2 bases from V and 15 bases from J, with 17 bases in between. The CDR3 bases are TGTGCCAGCAGTTTAGGGACAAGTGGGGGGCGGTTCTTC. Translation gives CASSLGTSGGRFF.

The V gene is TRBV27, the J gene TRBJ1-4; TRBD1 matches at 7 bases. Germline-derived CDR1 and CDR2 are MNHEY and SMNVEV (reference sequence). V lost 5 bases, J lost 5 bases, and 11 bases stayed unmatched. The CDR3 length is 16 residues. The CDR3, as DNA: TGTGCCAGCAGTCGGGGAGCAGGGGGGCTAAATGAAAAACTGTTTTTT. The encoded protein is CASSRGAGGLNEKLFF.

This clone was picked up one time. CDR3 residues: CASRGLAGREQFF. CDR3 DNA sequence: TGTGCCAGCAGGGGACTAGCGGGACGTGAGCAGTTCTTC. This chain links TRBV28 with TRBJ2-1; 13 bases agree with TRBD2. The CDR3 is made up of 13 amino acids. Trimming at V came to 6 bases and at J to 9 bases, leaving 2 bases not matched to a gene. CDR1 and CDR2 from the germline V gene are MDHEN and SYDVKM.